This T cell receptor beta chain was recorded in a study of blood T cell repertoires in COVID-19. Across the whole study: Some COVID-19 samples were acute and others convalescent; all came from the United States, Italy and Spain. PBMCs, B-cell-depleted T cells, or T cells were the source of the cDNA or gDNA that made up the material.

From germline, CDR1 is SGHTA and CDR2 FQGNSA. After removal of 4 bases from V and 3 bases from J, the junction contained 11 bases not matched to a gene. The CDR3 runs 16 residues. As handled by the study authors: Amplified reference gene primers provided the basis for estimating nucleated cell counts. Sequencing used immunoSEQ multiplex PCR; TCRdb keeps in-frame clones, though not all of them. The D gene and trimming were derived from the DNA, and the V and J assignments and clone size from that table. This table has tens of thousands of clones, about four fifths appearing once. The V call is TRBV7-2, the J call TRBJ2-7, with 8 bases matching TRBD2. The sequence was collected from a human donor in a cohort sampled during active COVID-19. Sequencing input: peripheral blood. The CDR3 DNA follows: TGTGCCAGCAGCTCAAGAAGTAGCGGGGAGGTCTACGAGCAGTACTTC. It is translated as CASSSRSSGEVYEQYF.